Listed here are 22 T cell receptor beta chains from one sample, sequenced in a study of CD4 T cells in relation to SARS-CoV-2 and coronaviruses. Only in-frame clones appear in the TCRdb table, and some are missing; sequencing was by immunoSEQ multiplex PCR. The sample holds approximately 60,000 clones; about 91% are singletons and the top ten take roughly 0.4%. Specimen: naive CD4+ T cells from PBMCs. The subset: naive CD4+ T cells isolated by negative enrichment. The receptor source for this set is an adult with COVID-19.

This rearrangement joins TRBV6-6 to TRBJ2-3; 10 nucleotides align to TRBD2. CDR3 size: 16 residues. V shed 0 bases, J shed 6 bases, and the junction held 6 bases outside the gene matches. The germline V gene encodes CDR1 MNHNY and CDR2 SVGAGI (reference sequence). The CDR3 region has the DNA TGTGCCAGCAGTTACTCGCCTAGCGGGAGCGGGGATACGCAGTATTTT. Translated: CASSYSPSGSGDTQYF.

The chain links TRBV30 to TRBJ2-5; 7 bases are shared with TRBD1. Per germline, CDR1 GTSNPN and CDR2 SVGIG (reference sequence). Unmatched junction bases numbered 15, after V lost 4 bases and J lost 4 bases. This CDR3 comprises 16 residues. This CDR3 reads CAWTPFSTGYRETQYF. DNA of the CDR3: TGTGCCTGGACCCCTTTCTCGACAGGGTATAGAGAGACCCAGTACTTC.

This chain links TRBV24-1 with TRBJ2-5; 7 bases line up with TRBD1. Germline V gene sequence: CDR1 KGHDR, CDR2 SFDVKD. The CDR3 runs 14 residues. The V segment lost 3 bases and the J segment 5 bases; nucleotides outside the gene matches: 5. CDR3 in DNA: TGTGCCACCAGTGATGAGGGGGCTCGGGAGACCCAGTACTTC. Protein product: CATSDEGARETQYF.

The chain combines TRBV5-5 with TRBJ2-7; TRBD1 matches 11 bases. Germline CDR1 reads SGHKS; CDR2 reads YYEKEE (reference sequence). The V segment lost 4 bases and the J segment 6 bases; nucleotides outside the gene matches: 6. The CDR3 runs 14 residues. CDR3 DNA sequence: TGTGCCAGCAGCCCCGGGACAGGGGGTTCCGAGCAGTACTTC. Translating it yields CASSPGTGGSEQYF.

In DNA form, the CDR3 reads TGTGCCATCAGTGGTGGGACAGGAGTCTCCTACGAGCAGTACTTC. Protein product: CAISGGTGVSYEQYF. The chain employs TRBV10-3 and TRBJ2-7; TRBD1 aligns across 8 bases. Trimming took 4 bases from V and 0 from J; bases not matched to a gene: 5. Germline V gene data show CDR1 as ENHRY and CDR2 as SYGVKD. This CDR3 is 15 amino acids long.

The chain uses TRBV19 and TRBJ2-3; weak D call: TRBD2 (6 bases). The V gene lost 5 bases and the J gene lost 2 bases, with 17 bases spanning the gap. This CDR3 has 16 amino acids. Germline-derived CDR1 and CDR2 are LNHDA and SQIVND (reference sequence). The CDR3, as DNA: TGTGCCAGTAGTCGATCCCGGGACTTCCTCACAGATACGCAGTATTTT. Translated, it gives CASSRSRDFLTDTQYF. Filled out from reference TRBV19 and TRBJ2-3, the complete variable domain reads DGGITQSPKYLFRKEGQNVTLSCEQNLNHDAMYWYRQDPGQGLRLIYYSQIVNDFQKGDIAEGYSVSREKKESFPLTVTSAQKNPTAFYLCASSRSRDFLTDTQYFGPGTRLTVL.

This rearrangement joins TRBV30 to TRBJ2-5; 10 bases align to TRBD2. The germline V gene has CDR1 GTSNPN and CDR2 SVGIG (reference sequence). Trimming took 1 base from V and 5 from J; bases not matched to a gene: 7. The CDR3 totals 15 residues. The CDR3 loop is CAWSGVAGGGETQYF. Here the CDR3 DNA reads TGTGCCTGGAGTGGAGTAGCGGGAGGCGGGGAGACCCAGTACTTC.

The V and J genes are TRBV2 and TRBJ2-5, with D uncertain. Trimming left V 3 bases short and J 0 bases short, with 8 bases between. Per the germline V gene, CDR1 is SNHLY and CDR2 is FYNNEI. The CDR3 spans 14 residues. The CDR3 region has the DNA TGTGCCAGCAGTGAGGCGTCGTACCAAGAGACCCAGTACTTC. It codes for CASSEASYQETQYF.

V gene TRBV27 combines with J gene TRBJ2-3, with TRBD2 matching 11 bases. Germline V gene sequence: CDR1 MNHEY, CDR2 SMNVEV (reference sequence). Germline trimming cut 6 bases from V and 4 bases from J; bases unmatched to any gene: 3. The CDR3 sequence is 14 residues long. The CDR3 DNA sequence: TGTGCCAGCAGATTTAGCGGGAGGGCAGATACGCAGTATTTT. Amino acids: CASRFSGRADTQYF.

This rearrangement joins TRBV20-1 to TRBJ2-1; the D is unclear. V lost 3 bases and J 5 bases, leaving 2 bases between the germline ends. Germline V gene data show CDR1 as DFQATT and CDR2 as SNEGSKA (reference sequence). The CDR3 sequence is 10 residues long. CDR3 coding DNA: TGCAGTGCTAGGAACAATGAGCAGTTCTTC. Protein sequence: CSARNNEQFF.

This chain links TRBV6-5 with TRBJ2-3; the D is unclear. The germline V gene encodes CDR1 MNHEY and CDR2 SVGAGI. The CDR3 runs to 12 residues. Trimming took 6 bases from V and 2 from J, leaving 6 bases between them. The CDR3 loop reads CASSLYTDTQYF. The DNA of the CDR3 is TGTGCCAGCAGCCTCTACACAGATACGCAGTATTTT.

The chain employs TRBV19 and TRBJ2-2; the D call may be TRBD1 or TRBD2 (6 bases each). V gave up 7 bases and J gave up 6 bases, with 9 bases separating them. In germline, CDR1 is LNHDA, CDR2 SQIVND (reference sequence). The CDR3 is made up of 12 amino acids. The DNA of the CDR3 is TGTGCCAGTACCGGGGGCTCCGGGGAGCTGTTTTTT. It yields the protein CASTGGSGELFF.

The chain is built from TRBV7-9 and TRBJ2-2; no definite D call. The CDR3 contains 15 residues. Trimming cost V 1 base and J 6 bases, with 12 bases left between them. CDR1 and CDR2 from the germline V gene are SEHNR and FQNEAQ (reference sequence). The CDR3 sequence: CASSLEVLSSGELFF. DNA of the CDR3: TGTGCCAGCAGCTTAGAAGTTTTGAGCTCCGGGGAGCTGTTTTTT.

The chain joins TRBV11-1 to TRBJ2-2, with no clear D. This CDR3 contains 15 residues. V was pared by 2 bases and J by 1 base, with 8 bases between. Germline V gene lookup returns CDR1 SGHAT and CDR2 FQDESV (reference sequence). CDR3 region: CASSLTGLNTGELFF. In DNA form, the CDR3 reads TGTGCCAGCAGCTTAACGGGTCTGAACACCGGGGAGCTGTTTTTT.

V is TRBV19 and J is TRBJ2-3; the D gene is possibly TRBD2 (6 bases). V lost 3 bases and J lost 1, with 11 bases in between. CDR3 length: 15 amino acids. Germline CDR1 is LNHDA and CDR2 is SQIVND (reference sequence). Here the CDR3 reads CASSIPAGGTDTQYF. The CDR3 nucleotides read TGTGCCAGTAGTATTCCAGCGGGTGGCACAGATACGCAGTATTTT.

V is TRBV19 and J is TRBJ1-3; D gene ambiguous. The germline CDR1 and CDR2 sequences are LNHDA and SQIVND (reference sequence). Trimming shortened V by 4 bases and J by 0 bases, and 7 bases separated the two germline ends. The CDR3 extends over 14 amino acids. Here the CDR3 reads CASSRGSSGNTIYF. The CDR3 bases are TGTGCCAGTAGTAGAGGGAGCTCTGGAAACACCATATATTTT.

The CDR3 protein is CASSYYDRQTGELFF. CDR3 nucleotides: TGTGCCAGCAGTTATTATGACCGCCAAACCGGGGAGCTGTTTTTT. V usage is TRBV6-5 and J usage is TRBJ2-2; D call uncertain. This CDR3 is 15 amino acids long. CDR1 and CDR2 (germline): MNHEY, SVGAGI. Trimming stripped 3 bases from V and 5 bases from J, with 13 bases between.

V is TRBV24-1 and J is TRBJ2-3; D call uncertain. This CDR3 spans 15 amino acids. The V end lost 4 bases, the J end lost 0 bases, and 10 bases lay between the germline ends. Germline lookup yields CDR1 KGHDR and CDR2 SFDVKD. CDR3 DNA sequence: TGTGCCACCAGTGAGATGTCAACTAGCACAGATACGCAGTATTTT. This codes for CATSEMSTSTDTQYF.

This rearrangement joins TRBV3-1 (or the pseudogene TRBV3-2) to TRBJ1-2, with a weak D call TRBD1 (5 bases). CDR1 and CDR2 from the germline V gene are LGHDT and YNNKEL (reference sequence). Trimming pared 5 bases from V and 2 bases from J, leaving 12 bases between. The CDR3 has 14 amino acids. CDR3 amino acids: CASSVRAQNYGYTF. The CDR3 DNA reads TGTGCCAGCAGCGTCAGGGCACAGAACTATGGCTACACCTTC.

Of note for this clone: This specimen includes other DNA sequences encoding the same CDR3. The rearrangement uses TRBV9 and TRBJ2-1; TRBD2 agrees at 11 bases. CDR3 length: 15 residues. V lost 0 bases to trimming and J lost 7 bases; unmatched junction nucleotides: 3. Germline V gene data show CDR1 as SGDLS and CDR2 as YYNGEE. The CDR3 region is CASSVGLAGRNEQFF. CDR3 nucleotide sequence: TGTGCCAGCAGCGTAGGACTAGCGGGAAGGAATGAGCAGTTCTTC.

This chain links TRBV9 with TRBJ1-3; D is uncertain. Per germline, CDR1 SGDLS and CDR2 YYNGEE. The V and J ends lost 0 bases and 0 bases respectively, with 13 bases between them. This CDR3 contains 17 residues. Here the CDR3 reads CASSVDARSFSGNTIYF. CDR3 coding DNA: TGTGCCAGCAGCGTAGATGCCCGTTCTTTCTCTGGAAACACCATATATTTT.

The chain employs TRBV6-2 or TRBV6-3 and TRBJ2-2, with 12 bases matching TRBD2. V was clipped by 0 bases and J by 2 bases; unmatched bases: 10. Looked up from germline, CDR1 is MNHEY and CDR2 is SVGEGT. CDR3 length equals 20 residues. CDR3: CASSYSLGLAGRYNTGELFF. The CDR3 nucleotides are TGTGCCAGCAGTTACTCCCTAGGACTAGCGGGGAGGTACAACACCGGGGAGCTGTTTTTT.